Presented here are 32 T cell receptor beta chains from one specimen sequenced in a study of technical replicates of blood from several donors. The method was immunoSEQ multiplex PCR; TCRdb's version includes in-frame clones alone and lacks a portion of them. The data contain 50,000 to 70,000 clones, just over 90% of them singletons. Specimen: PBMCs. Every receptor here comes from a human donor in good health. Some clones in this sample may be carry-over from other donors' samples.

The chain is built from TRBV23-1 and TRBJ1-5; D unresolved. TRBV23-1 is assigned to the ORF class and has an uncertain function. The CDR3 extends over 16 amino acids. Trimming cost V 5 bases and J 3 bases, with 17 bases left between them. The CDR3 DNA follows: TGCGCCAGCAGTACAGATGACCGGGGTTCCAATCAGCCCCAGCATTTT. Its protein is CASSTDDRGSNQPQHF.

The chain uses TRBV11-2 and TRBJ1-4, with D unresolved. Germline V gene sequence: CDR1 SGHAT, CDR2 FQNNGV. Trimming pared 0 bases from V and 4 bases from J, leaving 6 bases between. CDR3 size: 14 residues. The CDR3 sequence is CASSLESYNEKLFF. The CDR3 DNA reads TGTGCCAGCAGCTTAGAGAGTTATAATGAAAAACTGTTTTTT.

The J gene is TRBJ2-5, the V gene TRBV2, with 9 bases matching TRBD2. The germline V gene encodes CDR1 SNHLY and CDR2 FYNNEI. J lost 4 bases, V lost 7 bases, and 7 bases had no gene match. The CDR3 sequence is 14 residues long. The DNA for the CDR3 is TGTGCCAGCAATGGCGGGAGGGCCGGAGAGACCCAGTACTTC. Translation: CASNGGRAGETQYF.

The chain joins TRBV9 to TRBJ2-5, with D tentatively TRBD2 (5 bases). The CDR3 contains 15 residues. The V end lost 4 bases, the J end lost 1 base, and 14 bases lay between the germline ends. Per germline, CDR1 SGDLS and CDR2 YYNGEE. This chain's CDR3 is CASSQGMDFQETQYF. The CDR3, as DNA: TGTGCCAGCAGCCAAGGCATGGACTTCCAAGAGACCCAGTACTTC.

The chain carries TRBV5-4 and TRBJ1-2; TRBD1 matches 7 bases. The CDR3 is 14 amino acids. Germline V gene data show CDR1 as SGHNT and CDR2 as YYREEE (reference sequence). The junction had 6 bases not matched to a gene; V was cut back by 3 bases and J by 4 bases. The CDR3: CASSYTGDAYGYTF. The CDR3 coding sequence is TGTGCCAGCAGCTATACAGGGGATGCCTATGGCTACACCTTC.

The CDR3 here is CASSPDRVQEQYF. CDR3 in DNA: TGTGCCAGCAGCCCCGACAGGGTTCAAGAGCAGTACTTC. V usage is TRBV7-2 and J usage is TRBJ2-7, with TRBD1 matching 7 bases. The V and J ends lost 5 bases and 7 bases, in that order; junction bases with no gene match: 8. This CDR3 is 13 amino acids long. The germline V gene has CDR1 SGHTA and CDR2 FQGNSA. Full variable domain (rest looked up from reference TRBV7-2 and TRBJ2-7): GAGVSQSPSNKVTEKGKDVELRCDPISGHTALYWYRQSLGQGLEFLIYFQGNSAPDKSGLPSDRFSAERTGGSVSTLTIQRTQQEDSAVYLCASSPDRVQEQYFGPGTRLTVT.

The gene calls are TRBV5-3 and TRBJ1-1; D call uncertain. TRBV5-3 is flagged as an ORF with uncertain function. The CDR3 has 12 residues. For the CDR3, the DNA is TGTGACCGACGGGAAATGAACACTGAAGCTTTCTTT. It specifies CDRREMNTEAFF.

This clone was recorded a few times. The chain links TRBV5-8 to TRBJ2-7; 9 nucleotides match TRBD2. There are 15 residues in the CDR3. V gave up 0 bases and J gave up 3 bases; unmatched junction bases: 4. CDR1 and CDR2 from the germline V gene are SGHTS and YDEGEE. The CDR3 sequence: CASSLGLAGVYEQYF. DNA for the CDR3: TGTGCCAGCAGCTTGGGCTTAGCGGGAGTCTACGAGCAGTACTTC.

This clone was recorded only once. The chain combines TRBV7-2 with TRBJ2-7, with 13 bases that match TRBD2. Per germline, CDR1 SGHTA and CDR2 FQGNSA. V was clipped by 4 bases and J by 2 bases; unmatched bases: 5. The CDR3 covers 16 residues. CDR3 DNA sequence: TGTGCCAGCAGCTCCACTAGCGGGGGGGCCGCCTACGAGCAGTACTTC. It yields the protein CASSSTSGGAAYEQYF.

J is TRBJ2-3 and V is TRBV9, with D possibly matching TRBD2 (5 bases). V gave up 0 bases and J gave up 5 bases, with 16 bases separating them. The CDR3 covers 16 residues. Germline V gene lookup returns CDR1 SGDLS and CDR2 YYNGEE. This chain's CDR3 is CASSVVGRGWVDTQYF. CDR3 DNA: TGTGCCAGCAGCGTAGTCGGCAGAGGGTGGGTAGATACGCAGTATTTT.

The V gene is TRBV5-6, the J gene TRBJ2-7, with 7 bases matching TRBD2. Germline CDR1 reads SGHDT; CDR2 reads YYEEEE. With V trimmed by 1 base and J by 6 bases, 13 bases remained unmatched. This CDR3 contains 16 residues. This chain's CDR3 is CASSLWGRAAGREQYF. The CDR3 DNA reads as TGTGCCAGCAGCTTGTGGGGGAGGGCCGCGGGTCGCGAGCAGTACTTC.

V gene TRBV6-1 combines with J gene TRBJ1-2, with 8 nucleotides matching TRBD1. With V trimmed by 3 bases and J by 8 bases, 11 bases remained unmatched. The CDR3 consists of 15 residues. Germline CDR1 MNHNS, CDR2 SASEGT. In nucleotides, the CDR3 is TGTGCCAGCAGTGATGTGCAGGGGGCAGGGAGGGGCTACACCTTC. Amino acids: CASSDVQGAGRGYTF.

This chain joins TRBV7-9 and TRBJ1-5; TRBD1 is a possible D gene (6 bases). V was shortened by 5 bases and J by 3 bases, with 17 bases between the two germline ends. CDR3 length: 16 amino acids. Germline V gives CDR1 SEHNR, CDR2 FQNEAQ (reference sequence). CDR3 in DNA: TGTGCCAGCAGCCCCACCGACAGGCGCGACAATCAGCCCCAGCATTTT. Translated: CASSPTDRRDNQPQHF. Full variable domain (rest looked up from reference TRBV7-9 and TRBJ1-5): DTGVSQNPRHKITKRGQNVTFRCDPISEHNRLYWYRQTLGQGPEFLTYFQNEAQLEKSRLLSDRFSAERPKGSFSTLEIQRTEQGDSAMYLCASSPTDRRDNQPQHFGDGTRLSIL.

The rearrangement links TRBV9 to TRBJ2-5; TRBD2 matches at 13 bases. Germline values: CDR1 SGDLS, CDR2 YYNGEE. V trimming: 3 bases; J trimming: 5 bases; junction bases outside the gene matches: 7. The CDR3 is made up of 16 amino acids. The CDR3 bases are TGTGCCAGCAGCGGGACTAGCGGGGGCGGCCGTGAGACCCAGTACTTC. It yields the protein CASSGTSGGGRETQYF.

Comments on this clone: The CDR3 does not close with the conserved phenylalanine or tryptophan, likely indicating a read error. The limits of the CDR3 on the DNA are not certain, so only TCRdb's listed CDR3 is given. The rearrangement joins TRBV6-6 to TRBJ2-7; the table's D call, TRBD2, has no DNA check behind it. The V gene's germline CDR1 is MNHNY and CDR2 SVGAGI (reference sequence). A total of 11 residues make up the CDR3, ends included. CDR3 sequence reads: CASSYGSDFEY.

The chain employs TRBV7-6 and TRBJ1-2; TRBD1 matches at 7 bases. Per the germline V gene, CDR1 is SGHVS and CDR2 is FNYEAQ. The junction had 10 bases not matched to a gene; V was cut back by 5 bases and J by 4 bases. The CDR3 totals 15 residues. This chain's CDR3 is CASSPTGVLGYGYTF. CDR3 sequence (DNA): TGTGCCAGCAGCCCTACAGGGGTTCTGGGCTATGGCTACACCTTC. The complete variable domain, with remaining parts taken from reference TRBV7-6 and TRBJ1-2, reads GAGVSQSPRYKVTKRGQDVALRCDPISGHVSLYWYRQALGQGPEFLTYFNYEAQQDKSGLPNDRFSAERPEGSISTLTIQRTEQRDSAMYRCASSPTGVLGYGYTFGSGTRLTVV.

The chain links TRBV6-5 to TRBJ2-5, with a possible D match to TRBD1 (6 bases). Germline-derived CDR1 and CDR2 are MNHEY and SVGAGI. V lost 0 bases to trimming and J lost 4 bases, with 12 bases between them. The CDR3 extends over 15 amino acids. The CDR3 loop reads CASSYSGASRETQYF. The CDR3, as DNA: TGTGCCAGCAGTTACTCGGGGGCTAGCAGAGAGACCCAGTACTTC.

The chain joins TRBV6-6 to TRBJ2-2; 7 bases are a match to TRBD1. The ends lost 6 bases at V and 2 bases at J; junction bases unmatched: 6. Germline assignment: CDR1 MNHNY and CDR2 SVGAGI (reference sequence). The CDR3 has 15 amino acids. CDR3 DNA sequence: TGTGCCAGCAGAGTACAGGGGCTCAACACCGGGGAGCTGTTTTTT. Translating gives CASRVQGLNTGELFF.

The chain uses TRBV7-8 and TRBJ2-7, with a weak D call TRBD2 (5 bases). V gave up 3 bases and J gave up 4 bases, with 16 bases separating them. CDR3 length equals 15 residues. Germline CDR1 is SGHVS and CDR2 is FQNEAQ. CDR3 region: CASSFNTRDGYEQYF. CDR3 DNA sequence: TGTGCCAGCAGCTTCAACACTAGAGACGGATACGAGCAGTACTTC. The full variable domain, its missing parts supplied by reference TRBV7-8 and TRBJ2-7, is GAGVSQSPRYKVAKRGQDVALRCDPISGHVSLFWYQQALGQGPEFLTYFQNEAQLDKSGLPSDRFFAERPEGSVSTLKIQRTQQEDSAVYLCASSFNTRDGYEQYFGPGTRLTVT.

This chain links TRBV6-5 with TRBJ2-7; possibly TRBD2 for D (7 bases). V lost 2 bases, J lost 7 bases, and 12 bases lay in between. The CDR3 is 13 amino acids. Germline lookup yields CDR1 MNHEY and CDR2 SVGAGI. CDR3 DNA: TGTGCCAGCAGTTACGGGGGGGGCTCGGAGCAGTACTTC. The encoded protein is CASSYGGGSEQYF.

The CDR3 DNA is TGTGCCAGTACCCCAGGTACAGGGTGGGAACAGCCCCAGCATTTT. This encodes CASTPGTGWEQPQHF. The chain joins TRBV19 to TRBJ1-5; possible D gene TRBD1, 6 bases. V lost 7 bases and J lost 7, with 20 bases in between. The CDR3 runs to 15 residues. Germline V gene sequence: CDR1 LNHDA, CDR2 SQIVND (reference sequence).

This clone was observed a single time. This sequence joins TRBV6-6 and TRBJ1-1; D perhaps matches TRBD1 (5 bases). The germline V gene has CDR1 MNHNY and CDR2 SVGAGI (reference sequence). V lost 7 bases, J lost 4 bases, and 16 bases lay in between. The CDR3 runs 14 residues. In DNA form, the CDR3 reads TGTGCCAGCATCTTGGGGCCATCTGTCACTGAAGCTTTCTTT. Amino acid sequence: CASILGPSVTEAFF.

The genes are TRBV4-1 and TRBJ1-2, with a possible D match to TRBD1 (6 bases). Trimming removed 1 base from V and 4 bases from J, with 13 bases in between. The germline V gene has CDR1 MGHRA and CDR2 YSYEKL. This CDR3 has 15 residues. In DNA, the CDR3 is TGCGCCAGCAGCCAAGGGTCAGGGGACGGCTATGGCTACACCTTC. Its protein product is CASSQGSGDGYGYTF.

This sequence joins TRBV4-3 and TRBJ2-1; 11 bases are shared with TRBD2. This CDR3 is built from 17 residues. V lost 1 base, J lost 4 bases, and 6 bases stayed unmatched. The germline CDR1 and CDR2 sequences are LGHNA and YSLEER. The CDR3 sequence is CASSQGYASGGYNEQFF. DNA of the CDR3: TGCGCCAGCAGCCAAGGCTATGCTAGCGGGGGGTACAATGAGCAGTTCTTC.

The genes are TRBV5-4 and TRBJ2-5, with TRBD2 identical over 9 bases. Germline CDR1 reads SGHNT; CDR2 reads YYREEE (reference sequence). The CDR3 spans 16 residues. V gave up 0 bases and J gave up 5 bases; unmatched junction bases: 8. CDR3: CASSLVVASGAETQYF. In nucleotides, the CDR3 is TGTGCCAGCAGCTTGGTTGTTGCTAGCGGGGCCGAGACCCAGTACTTC.

The rearrangement joins TRBV7-6 to TRBJ2-5; perhaps TRBD2 as D (5 bases). This CDR3 spans 15 amino acids. CDR1 and CDR2 (germline): SGHVS, FNYEAQ. Trimming took off 1 base at V and 7 bases at J, with 16 bases between the two ends. The CDR3 loop reads CASSLESSYMRTQYF. The CDR3 coding sequence is TGTGCCAGCAGCTTAGAGTCTAGCTATATGCGGACCCAGTACTTC.

The gene calls are TRBV4-2 and TRBJ1-2; TRBD1 matches 10 bases. With 1 base clipped from V and 4 bases from J, the junction kept 12 bases outside the gene matches. Germline V gene lookup returns CDR1 LGHNA and CDR2 YNFKEQ. CDR3 length: 18 amino acids. In DNA form, the CDR3 reads TGTGCCAGCAGCCAAGGCTTTGGGACAGGGGAGGGGGCCTATGGCTACACCTTC. This sequence encodes CASSQGFGTGEGAYGYTF.

This chain links TRBV29-1 with TRBJ1-1; maybe TRBD1 (6 bases). V was pared by 1 base and J by 6 bases, with 9 bases between. Germline V gene lookup returns CDR1 SQVTM and CDR2 ANQGSEA. The CDR3 has 12 residues. The CDR3 loop reads CSVEVHRAEAFF. CDR3 in DNA: TGCAGCGTTGAAGTTCACAGGGCTGAAGCTTTCTTT.

CDR3 region: CATHPTDIESPLHF. The CDR3, as DNA: TGTGCCACCCACCCCACTGACATAGAGTCACCCCTCCACTTT. V usage is TRBV19 and J usage is TRBJ1-6; D call uncertain. Trimming took 10 bases from V and 10 from J, leaving 20 bases between them. The CDR3 covers 14 residues. Germline CDR1 is LNHDA and CDR2 is SQIVND (reference sequence). Supplemented by reference TRBV19 and TRBJ1-6, the full variable domain reads DGGITQSPKYLFRKEGQNVTLSCEQNLNHDAMYWYRQDPGQGLRLIYYSQIVNDFQKGDIAEGYSVSREKKESFPLTVTSAQKNPTAFYLCATHPTDIESPLHFGNGTRLTVT.

Written as DNA, the CDR3 is TGTGCCAGCAGCCTGACATTCCAGGCCACTGAAGCTTTCTTT. Encoded protein: CASSLTFQATEAFF. The J gene is TRBJ1-1, the V gene TRBV11-2; D is uncertain. The CDR3 is 14 residues long. From germline, CDR1 is SGHAT and CDR2 FQNNGV. The V end lost 5 bases, the J end lost 4 bases, and 14 bases lay between the germline ends.

The genes are TRBV29-1 and TRBJ2-7; 8 nucleotides match TRBD2. Looked up from germline, CDR1 is SQVTM and CDR2 is ANQGSEA. The CDR3 length is 14 residues. With V trimmed by 0 bases and J by 3 bases, 4 bases remained unmatched. The CDR3 DNA follows: TGCAGCGTTGAAGACTCCGGGACTAGCTACGAGCAGTACTTC. The encoded protein is CSVEDSGTSYEQYF.

The V call is TRBV15, the J call TRBJ2-6; 7 positions agree with TRBD1. The trim removed 1 base at V and 1 base at J, leaving 4 bases unmatched. This CDR3 is built from 17 residues. Germline V CDR1 and CDR2: LNHNV, YYDKDF (reference sequence). This CDR3 reads CATSRGTGNSGANVLTF. The CDR3 DNA reads as TGTGCCACCAGCAGAGGGACAGGCAATTCTGGGGCCAACGTCCTGACTTTC.